A single sample gave rise to the 11 T cell receptor beta chains below, sequenced in a study of shared clonotypes between healthy human individuals. Repertoires were generated with immunoSEQ multiplex PCR, while TCRdb's copy carries only in-frame clones and drops some. The profile shows 980,000 or so clones, around 80% of them singletons. Sequenced: memory CD4+ T cells sorted from blood. Subset described: CD45RA-negative fraction. Every receptor here comes from a man aged 18 to 30 in good health.

The CDR3 DNA reads TGTGCCAGCAGTGACCCTGAGGGCGGGAGGACCTCAGATACGCAGTATTTT. Translation gives CASSDPEGGRTSDTQYF. The chain couples TRBV6-1 to TRBJ2-3, with 8 bases fitting TRBD2. The CDR3 totals 17 residues. Per germline, CDR1 MNHNS and CDR2 SASEGT. J gave up 4 bases and V 3 bases, and 12 bases lay outside the gene matches.

The V gene is TRBV5-4, the J gene TRBJ2-7; D gene unclear. The CDR3 covers 15 residues. Germline V lookup: CDR1 SGHNT, CDR2 YYREEE (reference sequence). Trimming cost V 4 bases and J 1 base, with 15 bases left between them. The CDR3 nucleotides are TGTGCCAGCAGCCCGGAACAGTCAAGGTCCTACGAGCAGTACTTC. Translating gives CASSPEQSRSYEQYF.

The V and J genes are TRBV15 and TRBJ1-5, with TRBD1 identical over 9 bases. CDR1 and CDR2 (germline): LNHNV, YYDKDF (reference sequence). V lost 0 bases and J lost 6; bases outside the gene matches: 6. This CDR3 contains 16 residues. The CDR3 sequence is CATSREQGARGQPQHF. Written as DNA, the CDR3 is TGTGCCACCAGCAGAGAACAGGGGGCGCGGGGTCAGCCCCAGCATTTT.

CDR3 DNA sequence: TGTGCCAGCAGCTTCGGGACTACCCAAAGTGGCTACACCTTC. This encodes CASSFGTTQSGYTF. The J gene is TRBJ1-2, the V gene TRBV7-3; possible D gene TRBD1, 5 bases. This CDR3 contains 14 residues. Germline V gene data show CDR1 as SGHTA and CDR2 as FQGTGA. Trimming cost V 3 bases and J 7 bases, with 15 bases left between them.

The CDR3 nucleotides are TGTGCCAGCAGTGTGACAGGGGGCTATGGCTACACCTTC. This translates into CASSVTGGYGYTF. This chain connects TRBV6-6 to TRBJ1-2; 9 bases are a match to TRBD1. The CDR3 totals 13 residues. V lost 5 bases and J lost 4; bases outside the gene matches: 2. CDR1 and CDR2 (germline): MNHNY, SVGAGI (reference sequence).

V usage is TRBV6-1 and J usage is TRBJ1-4; D ambiguous. With 5 bases removed from V and 8 bases from J, the gap between germline ends came to 18 bases. Per germline, CDR1 MNHNS and CDR2 SASEGT. The CDR3 consists of 15 residues. This CDR3 is CASSPARALKEKLFF. The CDR3 DNA sequence: TGTGCCAGCAGTCCCGCGAGGGCCCTAAAGGAAAAACTGTTTTTT.

The chain has TRBV7-2 and TRBJ2-7; 11 bases are a match to TRBD2. V was clipped by 2 bases and J by 7 bases; unmatched bases: 10. The length of the CDR3 is 16 residues. Looked up from germline, CDR1 is SGHTA and CDR2 is FQGNSA. The CDR3 bases are TGTGCCAGCAGCTTATTAGCGGGAGGGCCGGCGGGGGAGCAGTACTTC. It translates to CASSLLAGGPAGEQYF.

The chain carries TRBV28 and TRBJ2-5; D is perhaps TRBD1 (5 bases). CDR3 size: 15 residues. Germline V gene lookup returns CDR1 MDHEN and CDR2 SYDVKM. Trimming left V 6 bases short and J 5 bases short, with 19 bases between. For the CDR3, the DNA is TGTGCCAGCAGCTCGGTAATTGGGGCTCGGGAGACCCAGTACTTC. Its translation is CASSSVIGARETQYF. Using reference TRBV28 and TRBJ2-5 for the parts outside the CDR3, the full variable domain is DVKVTQSSRYLVKRTGEKVFLECVQDMDHENMFWYRQDPGLGLRLIYFSYDVKMKEKGDIPEGYSVSREKKERFSLILESASTNQTSMYLCASSSVIGARETQYFGPGTRLLVL.

The chain carries TRBV4-1 and TRBJ1-5, with TRBD1 matching 7 bases. Germline CDR1 is MGHRA and CDR2 is YSYEKL. The CDR3 sequence is 17 residues long. J lost 2 bases, V lost 0 bases, and 7 bases had no gene match. CDR3 region: CASSQEFEGAGNQPQHF. CDR3 bases: TGCGCCAGCAGCCAAGAATTCGAGGGGGCTGGCAATCAGCCCCAGCATTTT.

This clone was picked up a small number of times. V is TRBV28 and J is TRBJ1-1; TRBD1 might be the D (6 bases). The V end was cut by 6 bases, the J end by 11 bases, with 22 bases between. CDR1 and CDR2 (germline): MDHEN, SYDVKM. This CDR3 region has 14 residues. The CDR3: CASSPTGRTLFAFF. CDR3 coding DNA: TGTGCCAGCAGCCCAACAGGGAGAACCCTTTTCGCTTTCTTT.

The chain uses TRBV5-6 and TRBJ2-5, with a weak D call TRBD2 (6 bases). The V gene lost 1 base and the J gene lost 5 bases, with 12 bases spanning the gap. The CDR3 length is 14 residues. Germline loops: CDR1 SGHDT, CDR2 YYEEEE. This CDR3 reads CASSLFGGSETQYF. In nucleotides, the CDR3 is TGTGCCAGCAGCTTGTTTGGAGGGTCGGAGACCCAGTACTTC.